This passage covers 2 T cell receptor beta chains from one sample sequenced in a study of cytomegalovirus exposure and HLA in healthy donors. Primers for the PCR totalled 60 Vbeta and 13 Jbeta. TCRdb keeps only in-frame clones here, not all; method: immunoSEQ multiplex PCR. The data contain some 200,000 clones, roughly 78% of them singletons. Sequencing input: PBMCs. The receptors shown here come from a girl between 10 and 17 years old in good health and CMV-seropositive.

This clone was seen only a few times. The gene calls are TRBV27 and TRBJ2-2; the D is unclear. The CDR3 loop spans 15 amino acids. From germline, CDR1 is MNHEY and CDR2 SMNVEV (reference sequence). Trimming took off 6 bases at V and 4 bases at J, with 15 bases between the two ends. The CDR3 sequence: CASSLSPPGTGELFF. The CDR3 DNA reads TGTGCCAGCAGCCTCAGCCCGCCGGGCACCGGGGAGCTGTTTTTT.

The J gene is TRBJ1-2, the V gene TRBV2, with D possibly matching TRBD1 (6 bases). The CDR3 is 17 residues long. Per germline, CDR1 SNHLY and CDR2 FYNNEI. Trimming cost V 6 bases and J 0 bases, with 20 bases left between them. CDR3 loop: CASRVWDTELANYGYTF. In nucleotides, the CDR3 is TGTGCCAGCAGAGTATGGGACACGGAGTTAGCTAACTATGGCTACACCTTC.